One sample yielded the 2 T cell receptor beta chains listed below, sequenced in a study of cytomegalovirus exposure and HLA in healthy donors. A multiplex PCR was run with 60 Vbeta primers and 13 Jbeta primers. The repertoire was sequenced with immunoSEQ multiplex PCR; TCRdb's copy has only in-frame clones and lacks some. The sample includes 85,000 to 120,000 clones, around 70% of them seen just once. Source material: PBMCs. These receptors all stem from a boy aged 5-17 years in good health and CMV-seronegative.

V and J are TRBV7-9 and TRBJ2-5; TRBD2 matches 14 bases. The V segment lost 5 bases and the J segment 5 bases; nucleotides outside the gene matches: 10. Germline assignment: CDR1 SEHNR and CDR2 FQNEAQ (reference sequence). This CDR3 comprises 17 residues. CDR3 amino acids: CASSGRLAGGSWETQYF. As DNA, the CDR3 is TGTGCCAGCAGCGGTCGACTAGCGGGAGGGTCGTGGGAGACCCAGTACTTC.

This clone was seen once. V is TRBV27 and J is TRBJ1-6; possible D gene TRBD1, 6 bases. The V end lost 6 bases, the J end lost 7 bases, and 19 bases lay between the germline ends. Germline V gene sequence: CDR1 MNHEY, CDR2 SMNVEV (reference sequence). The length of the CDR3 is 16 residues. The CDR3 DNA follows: TGTGCCAGCAGCAGACTACAGGGTGGGGGCAATTCACCCCTCCACTTT. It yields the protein CASSRLQGGGNSPLHF.